This TCR beta chain derives from a study of response to subunit inactivated influenza vaccine. Trimming stripped 2 bases from V and 5 bases from J, with 12 bases between. The CDR3 spans 13 residues. Germline CDR1 DFQATT, CDR2 SNEGSKA (reference sequence). Whole-study findings and limits: Every seasonal influenza vaccination brings in few new T cells, the authors suggested.

This clonotype was counted only a few times. Its antigen is undetermined. TCRdb redid the calling of the RT-PCR reads with MiXCR, one entry per CDR3 protein. This table holds roughly 630,000 distinct CDR3 sequences, approximately 15% found once. The receptor was derived from a man aged 50 to 60 who received an inactivated influenza vaccine. Source: PBMCs from blood, taken 14 to 15 days before vaccination. This chain links TRBV20-1 with TRBJ2-5, with unresolved D. CDR3 loop: CSARWKGRETQYF. CDR3 bases: TGCAGTGCTAGATGGAAGGGAAGGGAGACCCAGTACTTC.